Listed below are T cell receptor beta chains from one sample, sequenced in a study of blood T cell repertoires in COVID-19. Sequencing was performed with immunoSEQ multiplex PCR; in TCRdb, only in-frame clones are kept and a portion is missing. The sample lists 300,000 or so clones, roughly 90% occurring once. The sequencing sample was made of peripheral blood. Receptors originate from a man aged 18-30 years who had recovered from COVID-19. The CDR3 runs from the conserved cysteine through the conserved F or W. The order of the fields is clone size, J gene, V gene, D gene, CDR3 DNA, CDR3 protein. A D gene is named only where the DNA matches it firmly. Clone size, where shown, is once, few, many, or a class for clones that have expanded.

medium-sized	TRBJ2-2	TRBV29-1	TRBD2	TGCAGCGGGGGACTAGCGGGAGTCGGGGAGCTGTTTTTT	CSGGLAGVGELFF
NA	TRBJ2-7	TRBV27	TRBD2	TGTGCCAGCAGTATATCTAGCGGGAGCACGCACGAGCAGTACTTC	CASSISSGSTHEQYF
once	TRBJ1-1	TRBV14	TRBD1	TGTGCCAGCAGCCGGGACAGGGGGCTTTTAGCTTTCTTT	CASSRDRGLLAFF
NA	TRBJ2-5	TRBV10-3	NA	TGTGCCATCAGTGAGTCCAAACAAGAGACCCAGTACTTC	CAISESKQETQYF
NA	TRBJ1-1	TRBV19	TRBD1	TGTGCCAGTAGTATGGGGACAGGGTTGAACACTGAAGCTTTCTTT	CASSMGTGLNTEAFF
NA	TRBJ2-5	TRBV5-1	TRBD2	TGCGCCAGCAGCTCGGCGGGGGGGCTACAAGAGACCCAGTACTTC	CASSSAGGLQETQYF
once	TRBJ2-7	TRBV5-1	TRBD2	TGCGCCAGCAGCCCCCAGACTAGCGGAGATTACGAGCAGTACTTC	CASSPQTSGDYEQYF
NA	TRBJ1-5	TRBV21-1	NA	TGTGCCAGCAGCAAAGAGGCGTGGGGGACAGGGGGTCAGCCCCAGCATTTT	CASSKEAWGTGGQPQHF
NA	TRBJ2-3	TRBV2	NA	TGTGCCAGCCACAGGGAGCCCAGTTATACCGGCACAGATACGCAGTATTTT	CASHREPSYTGTDTQYF
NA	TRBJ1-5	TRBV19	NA	TGTGCCAGTGGCAGGGGAGAGGTAAAGCCCCAGCATTTT	CASGRGEVKPQHF
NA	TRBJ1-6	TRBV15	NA	TGTGCCACCAGCAGAGATCGAACACCACCCCTCCACTTT	CATSRDRTPPLHF
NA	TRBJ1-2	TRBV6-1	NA	TGTGCCAGCAGTGAAATGGACAGCTGGATAGGTGGCTACACCTTC	CASSEMDSWIGGYTF
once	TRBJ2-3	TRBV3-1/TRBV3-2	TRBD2	TGTGTCAGCAGCCAAACTAGCGGGAGCACAGATACGCAGTATTTT	CVSSQTSGSTDTQYF
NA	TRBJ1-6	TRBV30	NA	TGTGCCGCGTCACAGGGAAATTCACCCCTCCACTTT	CAASQGNSPLHF
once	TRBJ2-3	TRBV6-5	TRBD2	TGTGCCACCGGGACTAGCGTCACAGATACGCAGTATTTT	CATGTSVTDTQYF
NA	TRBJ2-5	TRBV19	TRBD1	TGTGCCAGTAGAAGGACAGGGGAAGGGGAGACCCAGTACTTC	CASRRTGEGETQYF
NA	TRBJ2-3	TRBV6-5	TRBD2	TGTGCCAGCAGTTACGGGCTAGCGGGCCGCACAGATACGCAGTATTTT	CASSYGLAGRTDTQYF
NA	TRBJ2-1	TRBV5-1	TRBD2	TGCGCCAGCAGCACACAGGTTGGCGGGGGGGAGCAGTTCTTC	CASSTQVGGGEQFF
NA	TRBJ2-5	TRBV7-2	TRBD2	TGTGCCAGCAGCTCGACTAGCGGGGGGGGAGAGACCCAGTACTTC	CASSSTSGGGETQYF
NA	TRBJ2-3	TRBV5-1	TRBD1	TGCGCCAGCAGCTTGGGGGACAGTCTCACAGATACGCAGTATTTT	CASSLGDSLTDTQYF
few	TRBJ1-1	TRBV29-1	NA	TGCAGCGTGACTGAGTTGGGCACTGAAGCTTTCTTT	CSVTELGTEAFF
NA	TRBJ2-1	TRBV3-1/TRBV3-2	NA	TGTGCCAGCAGCCAGCAACGCTTGAGCTCCTACAATGAGCAGTTCTTC	CASSQQRLSSYNEQFF
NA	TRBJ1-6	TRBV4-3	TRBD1	TGCGCCAGCAGCCAAGTCGCCGGGACAGGAGGGGAACCCCTCCACTTT	CASSQVAGTGGEPLHF
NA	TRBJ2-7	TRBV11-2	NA	TGTGCCAGCAGCTTAGGGCAGGGGAAGTCCCACGAGCAGTACTTC	CASSLGQGKSHEQYF
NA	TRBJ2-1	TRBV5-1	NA	TGCGCCAGCAGCTTGAACCCGGGGGTATTGGGTTACAATGAGCAGTTCTTC	CASSLNPGVLGYNEQFF
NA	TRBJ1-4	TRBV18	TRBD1	TGTGCCAGCACCGGGACAGTTAATGAAAAACTGTTTTTT	CASTGTVNEKLFF
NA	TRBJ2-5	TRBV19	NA	TGTGCCAGCTCAGAAACAGGGAGAGAGACCCAGTACTTC	CASSETGRETQYF
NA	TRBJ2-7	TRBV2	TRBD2	TGTGCCAGCAGCGGGGACTATTCAAGCTCCTACGAGCAGTACTTC	CASSGDYSSSYEQYF
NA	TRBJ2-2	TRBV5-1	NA	TGCGCCAGCAGGACAGGAGAAACCGGGGAGCTGTTTTTT	CASRTGETGELFF
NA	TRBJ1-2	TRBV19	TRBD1	TGTGCCAGTAGTCTCGGGACAGGGTCCTATGGCTACACCTTC	CASSLGTGSYGYTF
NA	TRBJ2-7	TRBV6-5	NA	TGTGCCAGCATTTCAAGGAGCTCCTACGAGCAGTACTTC	CASISRSSYEQYF
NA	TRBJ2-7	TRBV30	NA	TGTGCCTGGAGAGACTCTTCCTACGAGCAGTACTTC	CAWRDSSYEQYF
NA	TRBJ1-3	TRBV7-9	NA	TGTGCCAGCAGCTTCGTTGACTCTGGCTCTGGAAACACCATATATTTT	CASSFVDSGSGNTIYF
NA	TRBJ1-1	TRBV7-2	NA	TGTGCCAACATAATTGGAGGGGGGGGCACTGAAGCTTTCTTT	CANIIGGGGTEAFF
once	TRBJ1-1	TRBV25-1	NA	TGTGCCAGCAGTGAATATTATGAGGGAACTGAAGCTTTCTTT	CASSEYYEGTEAFF
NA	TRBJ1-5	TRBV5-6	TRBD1	TGTGCCAGCAGCAAATCCGGGACAGCAATTAGCAATCAGCCCCAGCATTTT	CASSKSGTAISNQPQHF
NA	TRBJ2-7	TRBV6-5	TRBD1	TGTGCCAGCAACCTGGGGGAGACAGGGGGCCACGAGCAGTACTTC	CASNLGETGGHEQYF
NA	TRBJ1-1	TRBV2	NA	TGTGCCAGCAGCTACCTAGGCTCGGGACTGTTGAACACTGAAGCTTTCTTT	CASSYLGSGLLNTEAFF
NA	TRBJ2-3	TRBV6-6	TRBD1	TGTGCCAGCCGACAGGGGGCAGCAGATACGCAGTATTTT	CASRQGAADTQYF